Listed below are T cell receptor beta chains from one sample, sequenced in a study of shared clonotypes between healthy human individuals. Profiled with immunoSEQ multiplex PCR; TCRdb holds only in-frame clones, not every one. The data hold over 400,000 clones, with 90% to 97% observed a single time. The sequenced sample was naive CD4+ T cells sorted from blood. The receptors here all came from a woman in her twenties or thirties in good health. Both conserved end residues are part of each CDR3. Fields, in order: clone size, V gene, CDR3 protein. Rows give clone size only sometimes, using once, few, many, or a class for an expanded clone.

clone size: -
V gene: TRBV2
CDR3 protein: CASSEALKQYF

clone size: -
V gene: TRBV13
CDR3 protein: CASSLQINYGYTF

clone size: -
V gene: TRBV7-9
CDR3 protein: CASSEQGANPTYGYTF

clone size: -
V gene: TRBV6-1
CDR3 protein: CAGLPRESEKLFF

clone size: -
V gene: TRBV25-1
CDR3 protein: CASSENYEQYF

clone size: -
V gene: TRBV28
CDR3 protein: CASSLRSRRKVLSSYEQYF

clone size: -
V gene: TRBV18
CDR3 protein: CASSLTGSGNTIYF

clone size: -
V gene: TRBV19
CDR3 protein: CASSIAGTYEQYF

clone size: -
V gene: TRBV11-2
CDR3 protein: CASSPRERAYNEQFF

clone size: once
V gene: TRBV6-1
CDR3 protein: CASSEGLQGYTDTQYF